These 29 T cell receptor beta chains were all obtained from the same sample, sequenced in a study of a mutant IDH1 vaccine in newly diagnosed glioma. Libraries were prepared by immunoSEQ multiplex PCR; TCRdb keeps only in-frame clonotypes and omits some of them. The table lists 35,000 or so clones, approximately 80% of them singletons. Regarding time point: week 5, during vaccination. The content of each vaccine dose was 300 ug of mutant IDH1 20-mer peptide, and topical imiquimod accompanied it. No cognate antigen is known for these TCRs. Sequences were derived from PBMCs, sampled from a glioma patient whose treatment included an IDH1 peptide vaccine. The source is a man aged 25-40 years with glioma.

This rearrangement joins TRBV6-1 to TRBJ1-2, with D maybe TRBD1 (5 bases). V lost 8 bases to trimming and J lost 3 bases, with 10 bases between them. In germline, CDR1 is MNHNS, CDR2 SASEGT. The CDR3 is 12 residues long. CDR3 protein: CASGADYYGYTF. The CDR3 DNA is TGTGCCAGCGGGGCGGACTACTATGGCTACACCTTC.

This chain joins TRBV6-1 and TRBJ2-7; D gene unclear. The CDR3 spans 11 residues. Trimming took 8 bases from V and 5 from J, leaving 10 bases between them. Germline V lookup: CDR1 MNHNS, CDR2 SASEGT. This chain's CDR3 is CASSIFHEQYF. CDR3 sequence (DNA): TGTGCCAGCTCTATATTCCACGAGCAGTACTTC.

The V and J genes are TRBV28 and TRBJ2-2; 9 bases map to TRBD1. The germline CDR1 and CDR2 sequences are MDHEN and SYDVKM. The CDR3 is made up of 15 amino acids. J gave up 5 bases and V 2 bases, and 3 bases lay outside the gene matches. The CDR3 here is CASSLTTGGTGELFF. The CDR3 DNA follows: TGTGCCAGCAGTTTAACGACAGGGGGGACCGGGGAGCTGTTTTTT.

The rearrangement links TRBV28 to TRBJ2-3, with D perhaps matching TRBD2 (5 bases). Germline loops: CDR1 MDHEN, CDR2 SYDVKM. V lost 10 bases and J lost 0, with 11 bases in between. The CDR3 extends over 13 amino acids. The CDR3 sequence: CAILRTSTDTQYF. The CDR3 region has the DNA TGTGCCATCCTCCGGACTAGCACAGATACGCAGTATTTT.

V and J are TRBV29-1 and TRBJ2-5, with TRBD1 identical over 8 bases. The CDR3 extends over 16 amino acids. Per germline, CDR1 SQVTM and CDR2 ANQGSEA. Trimming took 3 bases from V and 1 from J; bases not matched to a gene: 10. CDR3 in DNA: TGCAGCGTTGATCTTCGAAGGGACAGGTCCCAAGAGACCCAGTACTTC. Protein product: CSVDLRRDRSQETQYF.

The sample holds a few counts of this clone. The J gene is TRBJ1-1, the V gene TRBV6-5, with TRBD1 matching over 8 bases. Germline V lookup: CDR1 MNHEY, CDR2 SVGAGI. The junction had 9 bases not matched to a gene; V was cut back by 10 bases and J by 11 bases. The CDR3 runs 11 residues. The CDR3 region has the DNA TGTGCCACCGGGACAGGTCCCCATGCTTTCTTT. Protein product: CATGTGPHAFF.

This sequence joins TRBV19 and TRBJ1-5; 8 nucleotides agree with TRBD1. CDR3 size: 15 residues. Looked up from germline, CDR1 is LNHDA and CDR2 is SQIVND (reference sequence). V lost 2 bases, J lost 9 bases, and 9 bases stayed unmatched. CDR3 DNA: TGTGCCAGTAGTATACCGGACAGGGTTGTTGGGCCCCAGCATTTT. Amino acids: CASSIPDRVVGPQHF.

The chain is built from TRBV5-1 and TRBJ2-7; D may match TRBD1 or TRBD2 (7 bases each). Germline V gives CDR1 SGHRS, CDR2 YFSETQ. This CDR3 has 15 residues. With 5 bases removed from V and 3 bases from J, the gap between germline ends came to 18 bases. The CDR3 DNA is TGCGCCAGCAGAATTGGAGGGGGGGACAGCTACGAGCAGTACTTC. Amino acids: CASRIGGGDSYEQYF.

The CDR3, as DNA: TGTGCCAGCAGTTACTCGTTAGGGACCGTAGGGTCCCAGTACTTC. Translating it yields CASSYSLGTVGSQYF. The J gene is TRBJ2-5, the V gene TRBV6-5; D is tentatively TRBD1 or TRBD2 (5 bases each). Trimming left V 0 bases short and J 9 bases short, with 17 bases between. The CDR3 has 15 amino acids. Germline-derived CDR1 and CDR2 are MNHEY and SVGAGI.

The J gene is TRBJ2-7, the V gene TRBV4-1; D may be TRBD1 or TRBD2 (5 bases each). The CDR3 sequence is 15 residues long. V was shortened by 0 bases and J by 2 bases, with 11 bases between the two germline ends. Germline V CDR1 and CDR2: MGHRA, YSYEKL. The CDR3 nucleotides are TGCGCCAGCAGCCAAGATCGGGGCACCCCCTACGAGCAGTACTTC. The encoded protein is CASSQDRGTPYEQYF.

The chain carries TRBV6-1 and TRBJ1-2; tentative D call: TRBD1 (5 bases). V was cut by 6 bases and J by 8 bases, with 16 bases left in between. The CDR3 covers 13 residues. Germline values: CDR1 MNHNS, CDR2 SASEGT. CDR3 bases: TGTGCCAGCAGCCTAGGGACTTCTCGGGGCTACACCTTC. Its protein product is CASSLGTSRGYTF.

The chain combines TRBV5-1 with TRBJ2-6, with D possibly being TRBD1 or TRBD2 (5 bases each). With 0 bases removed from V and 2 bases from J, the gap between germline ends came to 12 bases. The CDR3 is 17 residues long. Germline V gene lookup returns CDR1 SGHRS and CDR2 YFSETQ. This chain's CDR3 is CASSLVAGSTGANVLTF. The DNA for the CDR3 is TGCGCCAGCAGCTTGGTGGCAGGGAGCACTGGGGCCAACGTCCTGACTTTC. The full variable domain, completed using reference TRBV5-1 and TRBJ2-6, is KAGVTQTPRYLIKTRGQQVTLSCSPISGHRSVSWYQQTPGQGLQFLFEYFSETQRNKGNFPGRFSGRQFSNSRSEMNVSTLELGDSALYLCASSLVAGSTGANVLTFGAGSRLTVL.

The chain combines TRBV9 with TRBJ2-7, with D perhaps being TRBD1 or TRBD2 (6 bases each). Looked up from germline, CDR1 is SGDLS and CDR2 is YYNGEE. V lost 0 bases and J lost 5, with 12 bases in between. The CDR3 sequence is 14 residues long. The CDR3: CASSVEGGIDEQYF. CDR3 nucleotides: TGTGCCAGCAGCGTAGAGGGGGGAATCGACGAGCAGTACTTC.

The V and J genes are TRBV29-1 and TRBJ2-7, with TRBD2 identical over 13 bases. Germline lookup yields CDR1 SQVTM and CDR2 ANQGSEA. This CDR3 is built from 16 residues. Trimming removed 0 bases from V and 5 bases from J; junction bases left unmatched: 7. CDR3 coding DNA: TGCAGCGTTGAAGATCCGACTAGCGGGAGGTTTGACGAGCAGTACTTC. Translation: CSVEDPTSGRFDEQYF.

This clone was seen only once. The rearrangement joins TRBV6-1 to TRBJ2-5; no definite D call. The germline V gene encodes CDR1 MNHNS and CDR2 SASEGT. The CDR3 runs 15 residues. V was trimmed by 2 bases and J by 0 bases, leaving 10 bases between them. The CDR3 DNA follows: TGTGCCAGCAGTGAATGGGTGTTGTACCAAGAGACCCAGTACTTC. Protein: CASSEWVLYQETQYF.

The rearrangement joins TRBV7-3 to TRBJ2-1, with no clear D. The CDR3 covers 17 residues. V dropped 1 base and J dropped 1 base, with 14 bases sitting between them. Germline values: CDR1 SGHTA, CDR2 FQGTGA. Written as DNA, the CDR3 is TGTGCCAGCAGCTTAAAGGTATTAAGGCAGTCCTACAATGAGCAGTTCTTC. Translation gives CASSLKVLRQSYNEQFF.

The DNA of the CDR3 is TGTGCCAGCAGGTACACGGGAGGGGCGGCAGATACGCAGTATTTT. Translated, it gives CASRYTGGAADTQYF. The rearrangement uses TRBV25-1 and TRBJ2-3, with 8 bases aligning to TRBD2. V dropped 6 bases and J dropped 4; count of bases not matched to a gene: 9. The CDR3 spans 15 residues. The germline V gene encodes CDR1 MGHDK and CDR2 SYGVNS.

This chain uses TRBV27 with TRBJ2-3, with 8 bases fitting TRBD2. The ends lost 5 bases at V and 2 bases at J; junction bases unmatched: 3. There are 14 residues in the CDR3. CDR1 is MNHEY and CDR2 is SMNVEV in the germline V gene (reference sequence). In nucleotides, the CDR3 is TGTGCCAGCAGTATCGGACTAGCCACAGATACGCAGTATTTT. It is translated as CASSIGLATDTQYF.

This sequence joins TRBV2 and TRBJ2-6; 7 bases fit TRBD1. V lost 4 bases and J lost 4; bases outside the gene matches: 7. The germline CDR1 and CDR2 sequences are SNHLY and FYNNEI. The CDR3 length is 16 residues. Here the CDR3 DNA reads TGTGCCAGCAGTGCAGACAGGGTTTCAGGGGCCAACGTCCTGACTTTC. Its translation: CASSADRVSGANVLTF.

The CDR3 loop reads CASSQDPPGGQPQHF. The DNA for the CDR3 is TGCGCCAGCAGCCAAGATCCCCCCGGGGGTCAGCCCCAGCATTTT. This chain uses TRBV4-1 with TRBJ1-5, with a tentative D call TRBD1 (5 bases). There are 15 residues in the CDR3. The germline gives CDR1 MGHRA, CDR2 YSYEKL. Trimming pared 0 bases from V and 6 bases from J, leaving 12 bases between.

This sequence joins TRBV6-1 and TRBJ1-1; D gene ambiguous. CDR1 and CDR2 from the germline V gene are MNHNS and SASEGT. Trimming shortened V by 2 bases and J by 2 bases, and 9 bases separated the two germline ends. The CDR3 is made up of 14 amino acids. CDR3 sequence: CASSETAENTEAFF. For the CDR3, the DNA is TGTGCCAGCAGTGAAACGGCAGAAAACACTGAAGCTTTCTTT.

J is TRBJ1-1 and V is TRBV29-1, with D maybe TRBD1 (5 bases). Trimming stripped 4 bases from V and 0 bases from J, with 9 bases between. CDR3 size: 13 residues. Germline V gives CDR1 SQVTM, CDR2 ANQGSEA. The CDR3 nucleotides read TGCAGCGTTGCAGGGCTTATGAACACTGAAGCTTTCTTT. This codes for CSVAGLMNTEAFF. Full variable domain (missing parts from reference TRBV29-1 and TRBJ1-1): SAVISQKPSRDICQRGTSLTIQCQVDSQVTMMFWYRQQPGQSLTLIATANQGSEATYESGFVIDKFPISRPNLTFSTLTVSNMSPEDSSIYLCSVAGLMNTEAFFGQGTRLTVV.

The gene calls are TRBV18 and TRBJ1-1; D perhaps matches TRBD1 (5 bases). The ends were cut back, 2 bases at V and 1 base at J, with 11 bases in the middle. The CDR3 is 15 amino acids. The germline gives CDR1 KGHSH, CDR2 LQKENI. CDR3 in DNA: TGTGCCAGCTCACCAAGGGCAGGGCCGAACACTGAAGCTTTCTTT. The encoded protein is CASSPRAGPNTEAFF. The full variable domain, with the rest looked up from reference TRBV18 and TRBJ1-1, is NAGVMQNPRHLVRRRGQEARLRCSPMKGHSHVYWYRQLPEEGLKFMVYLQKENIIDESGMPKERFSAEFPKEGPSILRIQQVVRGDSAAYFCASSPRAGPNTEAFFGQGTRLTVV.

This rearrangement joins TRBV28 to TRBJ1-5, with 10 bases lining up with TRBD1. Germline lookup yields CDR1 MDHEN and CDR2 SYDVKM. The CDR3 covers 15 residues. The V gene end was trimmed by 5 bases and the J gene end by 5 bases; junction bases not matched to a gene: 6. The CDR3 nucleotides read TGTGCCAGCAGTATCGACAGGGGGCAACATCAGCCCCAGCATTTT. Residues: CASSIDRGQHQPQHF.

The chain couples TRBV7-2 to TRBJ1-2; 7 bases are a match to TRBD1. V lost 5 bases and J lost 8; bases outside the gene matches: 8. This CDR3 contains 13 residues. Germline CDR1 is SGHTA and CDR2 is FQGNSA. In DNA form, the CDR3 reads TGTGCCAGCAGCCTCGGGACAGCAAGGGGCTACACCTTC. It encodes CASSLGTARGYTF.

The chain employs TRBV25-1 and TRBJ1-2; 10 nucleotides line up with TRBD1. This CDR3 comprises 18 residues. The trim removed 3 bases at V and 6 bases at J, leaving 16 bases unmatched. Germline V gene lookup returns CDR1 MGHDK and CDR2 SYGVNS. The CDR3, as DNA: TGTGCCAGCAGTGATCACGGGGGACAGGGGCGAGGGAAAAATGGCTACACCTTC. This sequence encodes CASSDHGGQGRGKNGYTF.

This chain links TRBV30 with TRBJ1-5, with 7 positions matching TRBD1. Germline V gene lookup returns CDR1 GTSNPN and CDR2 SVGIG (reference sequence). The CDR3 extends over 16 amino acids. J gave up 4 bases and V 0 bases, and 9 bases lay outside the gene matches. The CDR3 sequence: CAWSVRLGQINQPQHF. CDR3 nucleotides: TGTGCCTGGAGTGTACGATTGGGACAGATAAATCAGCCCCAGCATTTT.

DNA for the CDR3: TGCGCCAGCAGCCTAAGACAGGGGGCGAACACCATATATTTT. Translation gives CASSLRQGANTIYF. The chain couples TRBV4-1 to TRBJ1-3; 10 bases agree with TRBD1. In germline, CDR1 is MGHRA, CDR2 YSYEKL. This CDR3 spans 14 amino acids. J lost 7 bases, V lost 4 bases, and 4 bases had no gene match.

The chain carries TRBV5-1 and TRBJ2-2; 10 bases are a match to TRBD2. Trimming removed 4 bases from V and 7 bases from J; junction bases left unmatched: 7. Per germline, CDR1 SGHRS and CDR2 YFSETQ. The CDR3 runs 15 residues. In nucleotides, the CDR3 is TGCGCCAGCAGCATCCAAGCGGGGGGGATCGGGGAGCTGTTTTTT. Translated, it gives CASSIQAGGIGELFF.